The 8 T cell receptor beta chains below come from one sample, sequenced in a study of PD-1 blockade in classical Hodgkin lymphoma (dated by TCRdb to 2020 to 2022). Receptor amplification or capture employed the immunoSEQ multiplex PCR assay. TCRdb re-hosts the immuneACCESS table, in-frame sequences only. Its copies lack some clones; in the studies checked, an unresolved V gene accounts for under half of them, and the cause for the rest is not known. Present in this sample are approximately 20,000 clones, roughly 80% of which were seen just once. The top ten constitute approximately 2.7% of the sample. According to the study, the label for this sample's time point signals: cycle 4 day 1 (C4D1), after five to seven weeks of nivolumab. Relapse after autologous stem cell transplantation had occurred in all trial patients, and cohorts A, B and C were distinguished by prior brentuximab vedotin exposure. CD4+ T cells were purified from thawed PBMCs by magnetic negative selection with a Miltenyi CD4+ T cell isolation kit.

The sequencing here drew on CD4+ T cells from blood, taken before the fourth cycle of nivolumab. These receptors all come from a human donor with classical Hodgkin lymphoma.

The chain recombines TRBV6-1 with TRBJ2-5; the D gene is possibly TRBD1 (5 bases). V lost 6 bases, J lost 5 bases, and 13 bases lay in between. This CDR3 is 13 amino acids long. The germline V gene encodes CDR1 MNHNS and CDR2 SASEGT. CDR3 protein: CASSLQGLETQYF. Written as DNA, the CDR3 is TGTGCCAGCAGCCTCCAGGGCTTGGAGACCCAGTACTTC.

The rearrangement links TRBV2 to TRBJ1-2, with 9 positions matching TRBD1. Germline CDR1 reads SNHLY; CDR2 reads FYNNEI. CDR3 length equals 15 residues. J lost 5 bases, V lost 6 bases, and 10 bases had no gene match. The CDR3 loop reads CASSFSRDRAYGYTF. The CDR3 region has the DNA TGTGCCAGCAGCTTCTCAAGGGACAGGGCTTATGGCTACACCTTC.

This clone was seen a handful of times. The chain couples TRBV28 to TRBJ1-2, with no clear D. V lost 7 bases and J lost 5, with 14 bases in between. This CDR3 comprises 13 residues. Germline loops: CDR1 MDHEN, CDR2 SYDVKM. CDR3 amino acids: CASTSGRLYGYTF. CDR3 nucleotides: TGTGCCAGCACCTCGGGTAGACTTTATGGCTACACCTTC.

The chain carries TRBV9 and TRBJ1-2; D not certain. There are 14 residues in the CDR3. Trimming removed 5 bases at V and 0 bases at J, with 11 bases between. Germline values: CDR1 SGDLS, CDR2 YYNGEE. Here the CDR3 reads CASSRPGTNYGYTF. CDR3 bases: TGTGCCAGCAGTAGGCCCGGGACTAACTATGGCTACACCTTC. The variable domain in full, completed from reference TRBV9 and TRBJ1-2, reads DSGVTQTPKHLITATGQRVTLRCSPRSGDLSVYWYQQSLDQGLQFLIQYYNGEERAKGNILERFSAQQFPDLHSELNLSSLELGDSALYFCASSRPGTNYGYTFGSGTRLTVV.

The gene calls are TRBV28 and TRBJ2-3; 11 bases are shared with TRBD2. The CDR3 runs to 16 residues. Looked up from germline, CDR1 is MDHEN and CDR2 is SYDVKM. Unmatched junction bases numbered 6, after V lost 5 bases and J lost 2 bases. The CDR3 nucleotides are TGTGCCAGCAGTCTTAGCGGGAGGGCCATCACAGATACGCAGTATTTT. Translation: CASSLSGRAITDTQYF.

The V and J genes are TRBV28 and TRBJ2-2; D unresolved. The CDR3 covers 16 residues. With 2 bases removed from V and 1 base from J, the gap between germline ends came to 11 bases. In germline, CDR1 is MDHEN, CDR2 SYDVKM. CDR3 nucleotide sequence: TGTGCCAGCAGTTTAGTGGCAGGCGGGAACACCGGGGAGCTGTTTTTT. It encodes CASSLVAGGNTGELFF.

The chain recombines TRBV11-2 with TRBJ2-1, with 7 bases fitting TRBD2. CDR1 and CDR2 (germline): SGHAT, FQNNGV. CDR3 length: 15 residues. After removal of 0 bases from V and 4 bases from J, the junction contained 3 bases not matched to a gene. The CDR3: CASSLEGGRYNEQFF. The CDR3 region has the DNA TGTGCCAGCAGCTTAGAGGGCGGGAGATACAATGAGCAGTTCTTC.

The CDR3 nucleotides read TGTGCCAGCAGCTTACCCCCTAGCGGGAGTGGCAATGAGCAGTTCTTC. The encoded protein is CASSLPPSGSGNEQFF. This rearrangement joins TRBV7-8 to TRBJ2-1, with TRBD2 matching 10 bases. CDR1 SGHVS and CDR2 FQNEAQ come from the germline V gene. The CDR3 contains 16 residues. V trimming: 2 bases; J trimming: 6 bases; junction bases outside the gene matches: 7.